This T cell receptor (beta chain) was observed in a study of T-cell reconstitution after alpha-beta-depleted transplantation in children. Study-wide findings and caveats: Newly made T cells mostly supplied T-cell counts and diversity one year after transplant.

There are a few counts of this clonotype. The antigen is unknown. CDR3 length: 13 residues. CDR1 and CDR2 from the germline V gene are MDHEN and SYDVKM. Trimming pared 3 bases from V and 4 bases from J, leaving 4 bases between. Preparation of the TCRbeta library was carried out with unique molecular identifiers. In TCRdb, the PCR reads were re-called with MiXCR into one record per CDR3 protein. The sample yields over 400,000 distinct CDR3 sequences, around 46% seen once. The starting material was PBMCs, obtained before TCRalphabeta/CD19-depleted stem cell transplant. This chain joins TRBV28 and TRBJ2-6; D is undetermined. The TCR was taken from a girl aged 2 to 10 with aplastic anemia, due to receive a stem cell transplant. CDR3 protein: CASSFVGANVLTF. CDR3 nucleotide sequence: TGTGCCAGCAGTTTCGTGGGGGCCAACGTCCTGACTTTC.